This entry describes one T cell receptor beta chain. This specimen belongs to a study of blood T cell repertoires in COVID-19. Study in general: Samples representing acute and convalescent COVID-19 were sourced from the United States, Italy and Spain. The cDNA or gDNA used as material had been derived from T cells, B-cell-depleted T cells, or PBMCs.

Germline CDR1 is SGHVS and CDR2 is FNYEAQ. The V end was cut by 1 base, the J end by 4 bases, with 23 bases between. The CDR3 loop spans 19 amino acids. In the original workflow: Scientists estimated how many nucleated cells there were by amplifying reference gene primers. Here immunoSEQ multiplex PCR was the method, and the copy in TCRdb shows in-frame clones only, minus some. The V and J calls and the clone size are those of that table, but D and trimming were determined from the DNA. The data hold roughly 250,000 clones, with approximately 84% observed a single time. The V and J genes are TRBV7-6 and TRBJ2-1; a possible D gene is TRBD1 (6 bases). The sequence came from a woman older than 75 with acute or convalescent COVID-19. Sequencing input: peripheral blood. The CDR3 is CASSLVVTGWGNLYNEQFF. The CDR3 nucleotides are TGTGCCAGCAGCTTAGTGGTTACAGGGTGGGGGAACTTATACAATGAGCAGTTCTTC. Using reference TRBV7-6 and TRBJ2-1 for the parts outside the CDR3, the full variable domain is GAGVSQSPRYKVTKRGQDVALRCDPISGHVSLYWYRQALGQGPEFLTYFNYEAQQDKSGLPNDRFSAERPEGSISTLTIQRTEQRDSAMYRCASSLVVTGWGNLYNEQFFGPGTRLTVL.